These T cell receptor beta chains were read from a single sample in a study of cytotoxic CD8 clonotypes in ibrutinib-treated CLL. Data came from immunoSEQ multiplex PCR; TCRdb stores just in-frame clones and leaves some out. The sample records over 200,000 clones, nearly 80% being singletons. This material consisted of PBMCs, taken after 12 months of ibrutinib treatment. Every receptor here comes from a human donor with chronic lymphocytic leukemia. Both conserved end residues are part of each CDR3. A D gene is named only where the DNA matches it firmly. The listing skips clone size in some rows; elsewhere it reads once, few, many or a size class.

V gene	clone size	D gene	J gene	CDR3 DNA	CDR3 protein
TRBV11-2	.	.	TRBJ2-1	TGTGCCAGCAGCTTAGACAGACAAAGCGGGCAGTTCTTC	CASSLDRQSGQFF
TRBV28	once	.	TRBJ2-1	TGTGCCAGCGGGGAGACCTACAATGAGCAGTTCTTC	CASGETYNEQFF
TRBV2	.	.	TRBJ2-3	TGTGCCAGCAGTGGAGGGGGGCCGCTTCGCACAGATACGCAGTATTTT	CASSGGGPLRTDTQYF
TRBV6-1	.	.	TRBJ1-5	TGTGCCAGCAGTATGCAGAGCAATCAGCCCCAGCATTTT	CASSMQSNQPQHF
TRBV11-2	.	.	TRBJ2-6	TGTGCCAGCAGCCATGACTCCAACGTCCTGACTTTC	CASSHDSNVLTF
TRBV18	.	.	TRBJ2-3	TGTGCCAGCTCACCACAGGGCGCAGATACGCAGTATTTT	CASSPQGADTQYF
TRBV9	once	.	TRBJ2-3	TGTGCCAGCAGCGCTCCAAGGGCGTATACGCAGTATTTT	CASSAPRAYTQYF
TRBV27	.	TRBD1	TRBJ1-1	TGTGCCAGCAGTTCCCCCTCTCGGACAGGGCCCGCGGAAGCTTTCTTT	CASSSPSRTGPAEAFF
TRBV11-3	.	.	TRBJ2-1	TGTGCCAGCAGCTTAGATTTAGGGCCTAGCTCCTACAATGAGCAGTTCTTC	CASSLDLGPSSYNEQFF
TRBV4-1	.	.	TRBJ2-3	TGCGCCAGCAGCCAAGTTCGTCTTAGCTACACAGATACGCAGTATTTT	CASSQVRLSYTDTQYF
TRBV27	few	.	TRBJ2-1	TGTGCCAGCAGTGACAAGATAGGCTACAATGAGCAGTTCTTC	CASSDKIGYNEQFF
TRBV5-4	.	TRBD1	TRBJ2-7	TGTGCCAGCAGCCCCCAGACAGGGACCTACGAGCAGTACTTC	CASSPQTGTYEQYF
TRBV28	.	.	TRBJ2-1	TGTGCCAGCTTCATCCCGGGGGCGGATGAGCAGTTCTTC	CASFIPGADEQFF
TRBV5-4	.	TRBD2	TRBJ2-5	TGTGCCAGCAGCACCTTAGCGGGGACCGGAGAGACCCAGTACTTC	CASSTLAGTGETQYF
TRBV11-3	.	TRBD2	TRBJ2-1	TGTGCCAGCAGCCCGACTAGCGGGCCCTACAATGAGCAGTTCTTC	CASSPTSGPYNEQFF
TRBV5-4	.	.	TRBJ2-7	TGTGCCAGCAGCTTAGAGGGGTGGGGCGAGCAGTACTTC	CASSLEGWGEQYF
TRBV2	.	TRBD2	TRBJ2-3	TGTGCCAGCAGTGAAGTTCCCTACTGGGGGCGGGAGGGCCCAGATACGCAGTATTTT	CASSEVPYWGREGPDTQYF